This T cell receptor (beta chain) came from a study of OX40 agonist ivuxolimab in advanced cancers. Profiled with immunoSEQ multiplex PCR; TCRdb holds only in-frame clones, not every one. The sample consists of about 62,000 clones, 81% of them appearing once. Trimming took 7 bases from V and 3 from J, leaving 8 bases between them. The CDR3 has 11 amino acids. The germline V gene has CDR1 DFQATT and CDR2 SNEGSKA (reference sequence). Sequenced material: CD4+ or CD8+ T cells sorted from blood, taken in a trial of the OX40 agonist ivuxolimab. The J gene is TRBJ2-3, the V gene TRBV20-1, with D uncertain. The source is an adult with an advanced solid tumor such as melanoma, head and neck, liver or kidney cancer. The chain's CDR3 is CSGKETDTQYF. The DNA for the CDR3 is TGCAGTGGAAAGGAGACAGATACGCAGTATTTT.